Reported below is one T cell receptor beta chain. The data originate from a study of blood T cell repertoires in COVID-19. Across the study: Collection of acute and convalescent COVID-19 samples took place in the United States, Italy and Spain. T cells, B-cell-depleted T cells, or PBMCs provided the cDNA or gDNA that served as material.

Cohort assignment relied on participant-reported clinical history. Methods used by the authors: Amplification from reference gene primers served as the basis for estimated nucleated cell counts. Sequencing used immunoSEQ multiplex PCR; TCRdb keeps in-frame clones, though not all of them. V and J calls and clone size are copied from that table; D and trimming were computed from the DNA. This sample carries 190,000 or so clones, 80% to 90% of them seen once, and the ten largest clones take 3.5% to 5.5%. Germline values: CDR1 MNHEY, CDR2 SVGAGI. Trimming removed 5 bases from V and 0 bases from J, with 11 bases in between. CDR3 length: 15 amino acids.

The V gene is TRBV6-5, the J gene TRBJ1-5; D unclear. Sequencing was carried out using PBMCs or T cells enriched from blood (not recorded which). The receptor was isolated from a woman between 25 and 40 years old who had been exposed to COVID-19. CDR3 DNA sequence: TGTGCCAGCAGTCTTACTTACCGTAGCAATCAGCCCCAGCATTTT. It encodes CASSLTYRSNQPQHF.